Each of the 15 T cell receptor beta chains below was sequenced from the same sample in a study of Ad26.COV2.S vaccination and SARS-CoV-2 variants. Profiling relied on immunoSEQ multiplex PCR, and the TCRdb table lists in-frame clones only, not all of them. The sample has 350,000 to 400,000 clones, 75% to 90% seen once. Noted treatment: roughly 19 received Ad26.COV2.S at low or high dose, single or two shots; five or six received placebo; per-sample allocation not given. Samples analyzed were those drawn on day 63 after the first vaccine or placebo injection. This specimen consisted of peripheral blood, obtained in a trial of Ad26.COV2.S vaccine versus placebo. The receptors originated from a person between 18 and 65 years old who received the Ad26.COV2.S COVID-19 vaccine or a placebo.

V is TRBV9 and J is TRBJ2-5; D is possibly TRBD2 (5 bases). Germline V gives CDR1 SGDLS, CDR2 YYNGEE. The CDR3 is 13 residues long. Trimming left V 3 bases short and J 1 base short, with 7 bases between. The CDR3 loop is CASSAGLQETQYF. The CDR3 nucleotides are TGTGCCAGCAGCGCCGGACTCCAAGAGACCCAGTACTTC.

The chain recombines TRBV27 with TRBJ2-1; a possible D gene is TRBD2 (6 bases). V lost 2 bases and J lost 4, with 9 bases in between. Germline CDR1 and CDR2: MNHEY and SMNVEV (reference sequence). The CDR3 loop spans 14 amino acids. The CDR3 spells CASSLVGGYNEQFF. The CDR3 region has the DNA TGTGCCAGCAGTTTAGTGGGGGGATACAATGAGCAGTTCTTC.

This rearrangement joins TRBV5-4 to TRBJ2-3; TRBD1 matches at 8 bases. The CDR3 length is 14 residues. From germline, CDR1 is SGHNT and CDR2 YYREEE (reference sequence). V gave up 3 bases and J gave up 5 bases; unmatched junction bases: 5. CDR3 DNA: TGTGCCAGCAGCTCCCGGGACAGGTTAGATACGCAGTATTTT. Its translation is CASSSRDRLDTQYF.

The chain employs TRBV10-3 and TRBJ1-5; D unclear. Germline assignment: CDR1 ENHRY and CDR2 SYGVKD. This CDR3 is built from 15 residues. V was clipped by 8 bases and J by 0 bases, with 14 bases between them. The CDR3: CAIAAYGNSNQPQHF. In DNA, the CDR3 is TGTGCCATCGCCGCCTATGGAAATAGCAATCAGCCCCAGCATTTT.

The chain is built from TRBV2 and TRBJ2-2; D gene ambiguous. The ends were cut back, 4 bases at V and 2 bases at J, with 11 bases in the middle. This CDR3 has 15 amino acids. Germline lookup yields CDR1 SNHLY and CDR2 FYNNEI. CDR3 sequence reads: CASSGTGLNTGELFF. CDR3 nucleotides: TGTGCCAGCAGTGGGACCGGGTTAAACACCGGGGAGCTGTTTTTT.

This clone came up once. CDR3 loop: CASTREASSYNEQFF. The DNA for the CDR3 is TGCGCCAGCACCCGTGAGGCGAGCTCCTACAATGAGCAGTTCTTC. The chain is built from TRBV10-2 and TRBJ2-1, with unresolved D. CDR1 WSHSY and CDR2 SAAADI come from the germline V gene. The CDR3 is made up of 15 amino acids. V was shortened by 7 bases and J by 0 bases, with 13 bases between the two germline ends.

V is TRBV19 and J is TRBJ2-2, with D uncertain. Trimming took 7 bases from V and 4 from J, leaving 7 bases between them. The CDR3 has 12 residues. CDR1 and CDR2 (germline): LNHDA, SQIVND (reference sequence). In DNA, the CDR3 is TGTGCCAGTATACCAACCACCGGGGAGCTGTTTTTT. Translated, it gives CASIPTTGELFF.

V and J are TRBV24-1 and TRBJ2-2, with 9 bases aligning to TRBD1. The CDR3 loop spans 16 amino acids. Germline V gene data show CDR1 as KGHDR and CDR2 as SFDVKD. Trimming took 4 bases from V and 0 from J; bases not matched to a gene: 2. The CDR3: CATSETGGANTGELFF. CDR3 sequence (DNA): TGTGCCACCAGTGAAACAGGGGGCGCGAACACCGGGGAGCTGTTTTTT.

J is TRBJ2-7 and V is TRBV7-8, with 8 nucleotides matching TRBD2. The J segment lost 6 bases and the V segment lost 3 bases, leaving 13 bases of the junction unmatched. The CDR3 length is 16 residues. Looked up from germline, CDR1 is SGHVS and CDR2 is FQNEAQ. CDR3 nucleotides: TGTGCCAGCAGCTTGATGGGACCGGGACTAGGCGGCGAGCAGTACTTC. Its translation is CASSLMGPGLGGEQYF. The full variable domain, in which reference TRBV7-8 and TRBJ2-7 provide the parts outside the CDR3, is GAGVSQSPRYKVAKRGQDVALRCDPISGHVSLFWYQQALGQGPEFLTYFQNEAQLDKSGLPSDRFFAERPEGSVSTLKIQRTQQEDSAVYLCASSLMGPGLGGEQYFGPGTRLTVT.

The chain joins TRBV5-4 to TRBJ1-1; a weak D match, TRBD1 (5 bases). The CDR3 is 15 amino acids. The germline V gene encodes CDR1 SGHNT and CDR2 YYREEE (reference sequence). V lost 4 bases and J lost 4, with 17 bases in between. The CDR3 loop reads CASSQDGGYLTEAFF. Written as DNA, the CDR3 is TGTGCCAGCAGCCAGGATGGGGGGTATCTCACTGAAGCTTTCTTT.

This rearrangement joins TRBV20-1 to TRBJ1-6, with unresolved D. Germline assignment: CDR1 DFQATT and CDR2 SNEGSKA (reference sequence). The CDR3 covers 11 residues. V lost 1 base to trimming and J lost 9 bases, with 4 bases between them. CDR3: CSARAGSPLHF. In DNA form, the CDR3 reads TGCAGTGCTAGAGCGGGTTCACCCCTCCACTTT.

Concerning this clone itself: The same CDR3 is also encoded by other DNA sequences in this sample. The V call is TRBV19, the J call TRBJ2-1; TRBD2 matches 9 bases. Trimming cost V 3 bases and J 2 bases; bases outside gene matches: 5. Germline CDR1 and CDR2: LNHDA and SQIVND (reference sequence). CDR3 length equals 16 residues. CDR3 bases: TGTGCCAGTAGTATTAGCGGCGGGAGGGCCTACAATGAGCAGTTCTTC. This translates into CASSISGGRAYNEQFF.

The sample holds many counts of this clone. CDR3 nucleotide sequence: TGTGCCAGTAGTCGATCCGGGACTAGGAACACCGGGGAGCTGTTTTTT. It encodes CASSRSGTRNTGELFF. The chain couples TRBV19 to TRBJ2-2; TRBD2 agrees at 8 bases. V was pared by 5 bases and J by 1 base, with 6 bases of the junction left unmatched. This CDR3 contains 16 residues. Germline loops: CDR1 LNHDA, CDR2 SQIVND (reference sequence).

This clone was seen once. This chain joins TRBV27 and TRBJ1-2, with D perhaps matching TRBD1 (5 bases). V was trimmed by 2 bases and J by 5 bases, leaving 12 bases between them. From germline, CDR1 is MNHEY and CDR2 SMNVEV (reference sequence). This CDR3 has 14 residues. The CDR3 loop is CASSLLPWGYGYTF. CDR3 nucleotides: TGTGCCAGCAGTTTACTCCCCTGGGGGTATGGCTACACCTTC.

This sequence joins TRBV27 and TRBJ2-5; weak D call: TRBD2 (5 bases). The CDR3 has 14 residues. V lost 4 bases and J 2 bases, leaving 11 bases between the germline ends. Germline-derived CDR1 and CDR2 are MNHEY and SMNVEV (reference sequence). The DNA for the CDR3 is TGTGCCAGCAGTTCACTAGTCGCTCAAGAGACCCAGTACTTC. Translated: CASSSLVAQETQYF.